Below, 16 T cell receptor beta chains from the same sample are listed, as sequenced in a study of persistence of HIV-infected CD4 T cells. Sequencing used immunoSEQ version 4 in survey mode. Profiling relied on immunoSEQ multiplex PCR, and the TCRdb table lists in-frame clones only, not all of them. The top ten hold approximately 15% of the sample, which has about 41,000 clones, 70% to 80% seen once. The antigens of these receptors remain unknown. Overlapping HIV-1 Gag 15-mer peptides at around 0.91 ug per peptide per mL were used. Memory cells lacking CD40L and CD69 with high CD45RO were sorted. The sequencing here drew on CD4+ T cells sorted from PBMCs after 18-hour stimulation, taken from a patient who received antiretroviral therapy. Receptors were obtained from an adult man with HIV who was CMV-seropositive.

This chain uses TRBV15 with TRBJ2-2, with 10 nucleotides matching TRBD1. J gave up 5 bases and V 0 bases, and 3 bases lay outside the gene matches. CDR1 is LNHNV and CDR2 is YYDKDF in the germline V gene (reference sequence). The length of the CDR3 is 16 residues. The CDR3 loop is CATSRDRTGGTGELFF. The CDR3 coding sequence is TGTGCCACCAGCAGAGATAGGACAGGGGGTACCGGGGAGCTGTTTTTT.

The V gene is TRBV4-2, the J gene TRBJ2-7, with 9 bases that match TRBD2. CDR1 is LGHNA and CDR2 is YNFKEQ in the germline V gene. The trim removed 1 base at V and 4 bases at J, leaving 5 bases unmatched. The CDR3 is made up of 15 amino acids. CDR3 bases: TGTGCCAGCAGCCAAGGCGGTAGCGGGAGTTACGAGCAGTACTTC. Protein sequence: CASSQGGSGSYEQYF.

The chain uses TRBV29-1 and TRBJ1-1, with D possibly being TRBD1 (5 bases). Per germline, CDR1 SQVTM and CDR2 ANQGSEA. V shed 5 bases and J shed 5 bases, with 15 bases lying between them. The CDR3 runs to 13 residues. The CDR3 is CSVKIGAGTEAFF. CDR3 sequence (DNA): TGCAGCGTTAAGATCGGGGCCGGAACTGAAGCTTTCTTT.

This sequence joins TRBV18 and TRBJ2-5, with TRBD1 matching over 8 bases. V shed 5 bases, J shed 6 bases, and the junction held 8 bases outside the gene matches. Per the germline V gene, CDR1 is KGHSH and CDR2 is LQKENI. The CDR3 has 14 amino acids. CDR3: CASSAGQGMKTQYF. CDR3 bases: TGTGCCAGCTCAGCAGGACAGGGAATGAAGACCCAGTACTTC.

CDR3 nucleotide sequence: TGTGCCAGCAGTTTAGCAGGGTACTCACCCCTCCACTTT. Translated: CASSLAGYSPLHF. The rearrangement joins TRBV12-3 or TRBV12-4 to TRBJ1-6; D call uncertain. V was shortened by 0 bases and J by 10 bases, with 7 bases between the two germline ends. This CDR3 has 13 residues.

CDR3 sequence: CASSLGQETQYF. CDR3 DNA: TGTGCCAGCAGTTTGGGTCAAGAGACCCAGTACTTC. J is TRBJ2-5 and V is TRBV12-3 or TRBV12-4; D is undetermined. This CDR3 comprises 12 residues. Trimming took 3 bases from V and 2 from J, leaving 4 bases between them.

The gene calls are TRBV19 and TRBJ2-1; 8 bases line up with TRBD2. Looked up from germline, CDR1 is LNHDA and CDR2 is SQIVND (reference sequence). Losses at the gene ends were 3 bases for V and 7 bases for J; bases not matched to a gene: 8. This CDR3 has 15 residues. The CDR3 DNA reads TGTGCCAGTAGTATTTCGGGGGGGCGTGTGAATGAGCAGTTCTTC. This sequence encodes CASSISGGRVNEQFF.

The chain combines TRBV11-2 with TRBJ1-1; weak D call: TRBD1 (6 bases). CDR3 length: 15 amino acids. The ends were cut back, 1 base at V and 4 bases at J, with 13 bases in the middle. Germline V lookup: CDR1 SGHAT, CDR2 FQNNGV. Written as DNA, the CDR3 is TGTGCCAGCAGCTTAGTTGGGGGGCGCGGCACTGAAGCTTTCTTT. Its translation is CASSLVGGRGTEAFF.

V and J are TRBV4-1 and TRBJ1-2; D unresolved. The CDR3 is made up of 14 amino acids. Germline lookup yields CDR1 MGHRA and CDR2 YSYEKL. V gave up 4 bases and J gave up 3 bases, with 12 bases separating them. CDR3 DNA sequence: TGCGCCAGCAGCCTCCGGGAGGGCGACTATGGCTACACCTTC. It translates to CASSLREGDYGYTF.

The chain recombines TRBV18 with TRBJ2-2, with 7 bases lining up with TRBD1. V lost 5 bases and J lost 4; bases outside the gene matches: 7. The CDR3 is 15 residues long. CDR1 is KGHSH, CDR2 LQKENI, per germline. This CDR3 reads CASSATDRTTGELFF. CDR3 DNA sequence: TGTGCCAGCTCAGCGACGGACAGGACCACCGGGGAGCTGTTTTTT.

In this sample, this clone turned up a few times. CDR3 bases: TGTGCCAGCAGCCCGGCCGGGACCGCCGCTAACTATGGCTACACCTTC. Translating it yields CASSPAGTAANYGYTF. This chain uses TRBV5-4 with TRBJ1-2; D may be TRBD1 (5 bases). Trimming cost V 4 bases and J 0 bases, with 16 bases left between them. The germline CDR1 and CDR2 sequences are SGHNT and YYREEE (reference sequence). This CDR3 spans 16 amino acids.

The chain joins TRBV30 to TRBJ1-5; D not certain. The length of the CDR3 is 13 residues. Trimming removed 1 base at V and 7 bases at J, with 11 bases between. The germline V gene has CDR1 GTSNPN and CDR2 SVGIG (reference sequence). This CDR3 is CAWSGGINQPQHF. Here the CDR3 DNA reads TGTGCCTGGAGTGGAGGGATCAACCAGCCCCAGCATTTT.

This clone showed up just once. The chain joins TRBV27 to TRBJ1-6; D is uncertain. The germline CDR1 and CDR2 sequences are MNHEY and SMNVEV (reference sequence). V lost 6 bases to trimming and J lost 0 bases, with 15 bases between them. The CDR3 contains 17 residues. DNA of the CDR3: TGTGCCAGCAGCCCCGGACCGTCAAGCTCCTATAATTCACCCCTCCACTTT. It codes for CASSPGPSSSYNSPLHF.

The CDR3 coding sequence is TGTGCCAGAATCCTGGACAGTGAAGAGGACGAGCAGTACTTC. Translation: CARILDSEEDEQYF. The gene calls are TRBV5-3 and TRBJ2-7; TRBD1 is a possible D gene (6 bases). TRBV5-3 is recorded as an ORF, its role being uncertain. There are 14 residues in the CDR3. Trimming pared 6 bases from V and 5 bases from J, leaving 18 bases between.

The chain joins TRBV19 to TRBJ1-1; D not certain. The CDR3 spans 13 residues. Germline loops: CDR1 LNHDA, CDR2 SQIVND (reference sequence). V was clipped by 1 base and J by 6 bases, with 9 bases between them. Here the CDR3 reads CASSIGGPAEAFF. The CDR3 DNA reads as TGTGCCAGTAGTATAGGAGGGCCTGCTGAAGCTTTCTTT.

This chain uses TRBV6-1 with TRBJ1-5, with D possibly being TRBD1 (6 bases). V was cut by 3 bases and J by 6 bases, with 15 bases left in between. This CDR3 spans 15 amino acids. From germline, CDR1 is MNHNS and CDR2 SASEGT. The CDR3 loop reads CASSETRGGGQPQHF. The DNA of the CDR3 is TGTGCCAGCAGTGAGACCAGGGGAGGCGGTCAGCCCCAGCATTTT.